This TCR beta chain was found in a study of beta chain features in type 1 diabetes. Turning to this clone: Its cognate antigen is unknown.

A sort by CD45RO/CCR7/CD25/CD127/CD95/CD27 yielded CD4+ naive, central memory, regulatory and stem cell-like memory cells. Study results and limitations: Significant though moderate, a shortening of TCRB CDR3s appeared in all four CD4+ subsets of Type 1 diabetes patients. More deletions and fewer insertions at VDJ junctions were seen in type 1 diabetes patients.

The entirety of the isolated RNA underwent reverse transcription, so expressed TCRB transcripts were sequenced. The method was immunoSEQ multiplex PCR; TCRdb's version includes in-frame clones alone and lacks a portion of them. The table records 600,000 to 700,000 clones, around an eighth of them present only once. CDR3 size: 16 residues. Germline V gene data show CDR1 as SGHTA and CDR2 as FQGNSA. Germline trimming cut 5 bases from V and 5 bases from J; bases unmatched to any gene: 8. The chain combines TRBV7-2 with TRBJ2-6; 8 nucleotides match TRBD1. This TCR was sampled from a man aged 25 to 40 with type 1 diabetes. Sample: naive CD4+ T cells from blood. The CDR3 loop reads CASSGGGQGRANVLTF. The CDR3 DNA follows: TGTGCCAGCAGCGGAGGCGGACAGGGACGGGCCAACGTCCTGACTTTC.